The 29 T cell receptor beta chains listed next were all sequenced from one sample in a study of CXCR3-negative and CXCR3-positive naive CD8 T cells (dated by TCRdb to about 2019). TCRdb records NextSeq 550 as the sequencer. The Human TCR Profiling Kit (MiLaboratory) was used to make UMI-labeled 5' RACE TRB cDNA libraries. TCRdb reprocessed the raw reads; every CDR3 protein sequence is a single record, and DNA is not supplied. This sample's clone table shows 5,500 to 6,000 distinct CDR3 sequences. Less than 2.5% of the sample goes to the ten largest clones. Their antigens remain unidentified. Study-wide conclusions, independent of this receptor: Compared with CXCR3-negative naive cells, CXCR3-positive naive cells had TRB CDR3s with higher hydrophobicity (lower Kidera factor 4), lower energy, and higher strength and volume indices.

Sequencing was done on a sample of naive CXCR3+ CD8+ T cells from blood. In the paper's terms, the cell subset or site label means: CD45RO-CCR7+CD27+CD95- naive CD8+ T cells expressing CXCR3 (TNR3+). These receptors all come from a human donor in good health. Some clones in this sample may be carry-over from other donors' samples.

This chain connects TRBV15 to TRBJ2-3; lacking DNA, the TRBD1 call made by TCRdb goes unchecked. The CDR3 runs 13 residues. The V gene's germline CDR1 is LNHNV and CDR2 YYDKDF (reference sequence). This chain's CDR3 is CATSRQGTDTQYF.

CDR3 residues: CATSRDRAIMNTEAFF. The gene calls are TRBV15 and TRBJ1-1. The CDR3 runs 16 residues. Germline CDR1 LNHNV, CDR2 YYDKDF (reference sequence).

The chain couples TRBV19 to TRBJ1-3. This CDR3 is built from 14 residues. Germline lookup yields CDR1 LNHDA and CDR2 SQIVND (reference sequence). The CDR3: CATTLGISGNTIYF.

CDR3 sequence reads: CASSLDPSGSYEQYF. The chain joins TRBV7-2 to TRBJ2-7; absent DNA, TCRdb's TRBD2 call cannot be checked. The CDR3 is 15 residues long. The germline CDR1 and CDR2 sequences are SGHTA and FQGNSA. Together with reference TRBV7-2 and TRBJ2-7, the CDR3 gives the full variable domain: GAGVSQSPSNKVTEKGKDVELRCDPISGHTALYWYRQSLGQGLEFLIYFQGNSAPDKSGLPSDRFSAERTGGSVSTLTIQRTQQEDSAVYLCASSLDPSGSYEQYFGPGTRLTVT.

The chain recombines TRBV6-1 with TRBJ1-2; TCRdb's D call, TRBD1, is unchecked because there is no DNA. The CDR3 contains 16 residues. The V gene's germline CDR1 is MNHNS and CDR2 SASEGT. This CDR3 is CASSAWTGNRDYGYTF.

This clonotype shows up as medium-sized by frequency. The genes are TRBV20-1 and TRBJ2-7; TCRdb calls TRBD2, which cannot be checked without DNA. The CDR3 is 13 residues long. From germline, CDR1 is DFQATT and CDR2 SNEGSKA (reference sequence). The CDR3 protein is CSATGTSGYGQYF.

The gene calls are TRBV29-1 and TRBJ2-1; absent DNA, TCRdb's TRBD2 call cannot be checked. In germline, CDR1 is SQVTM, CDR2 ANQGSEA. The CDR3 has 18 residues. The CDR3 loop reads CSVDDRDGLDRSYNEQFF.

The chain combines TRBV19 with TRBJ1-1. This CDR3 comprises 16 residues. Germline CDR1 LNHDA, CDR2 SQIVND (reference sequence). This CDR3 is CASTDDKGRPNTEAFF.

By frequency, this clonotype is medium-sized. The V and J genes are TRBV13 and TRBJ2-3; the D call from TCRdb, TRBD2, cannot be confirmed without DNA. CDR1 and CDR2 from the germline V gene are PRHDT and FYEKMQ (reference sequence). The CDR3 loop spans 20 amino acids. Here the CDR3 reads CASSSSTSLAGGPATDTQYF.

The chain joins TRBV2 to TRBJ2-2; TCRdb picks TRBD2, but there is no DNA to check that call. Germline V CDR1 and CDR2: SNHLY, FYNNEI. The CDR3 contains 14 residues. CDR3 in amino acids: CASSFSGGTGELFF.

Frequency places this clonotype as medium-sized (0.01 to 0.1%). The V gene is TRBV12-3 or TRBV12-4, the J gene TRBJ1-2; the TCRdb D gene call, TRBD1, has no DNA to confirm it. The CDR3 length is 14 residues. CDR3 amino acids: CASSLGGTGRSYTF.

The chain links TRBV7-2 to TRBJ1-2; TCRdb names TRBD1, which stays unverified in the absence of DNA. The germline CDR1 and CDR2 sequences are SGHTA and FQGNSA. The CDR3 consists of 16 residues. The CDR3 sequence: CASSLAARVLDYGYTF.

V gene TRBV28 combines with J gene TRBJ2-1. The CDR3 consists of 15 residues. The germline V gene encodes CDR1 MDHEN and CDR2 SYDVKM. CDR3 region: CASSLVPSSYNEQFF.

The chain joins TRBV29-1 to TRBJ2-5; TCRdb names TRBD1, which stays unverified in the absence of DNA. The CDR3 contains 13 residues. From germline, CDR1 is SQVTM and CDR2 ANQGSEA. The CDR3: CSVVDRAQETQYF.

This chain connects TRBV29-1 to TRBJ1-2; absent DNA, TCRdb's TRBD1 call cannot be checked. The CDR3 extends over 12 amino acids. CDR1 is SQVTM, CDR2 ANQGSEA, per germline. CDR3 protein: CSVPQGATDYTF. Using reference TRBV29-1 and TRBJ1-2 for the parts outside the CDR3, the full variable domain is SAVISQKPSRDICQRGTSLTIQCQVDSQVTMMFWYRQQPGQSLTLIATANQGSEATYESGFVIDKFPISRPNLTFSTLTVSNMSPEDSSIYLCSVPQGATDYTFGSGTRLTVV.

The chain carries TRBV7-9 and TRBJ1-1; without DNA, the TCRdb call of TRBD1 cannot be checked. The CDR3 contains 14 residues. Germline CDR1 is SEHNR and CDR2 is FQNEAQ (reference sequence). The CDR3 is CASSPQTAGTEAFF. Based on the CDR3 plus reference TRBV7-9 and TRBJ1-1, the full variable domain is DTGVSQNPRHKITKRGQNVTFRCDPISEHNRLYWYRQTLGQGPEFLTYFQNEAQLEKSRLLSDRFSAERPKGSFSTLEIQRTEQGDSAMYLCASSPQTAGTEAFFGQGTRLTVV.

Measured by frequency, this clonotype is medium-sized. The chain has TRBV6-1 and TRBJ2-7; the D call of TRBD1 rests on TCRdb alone, since no DNA is present to check it. The CDR3 is 15 residues long. Germline CDR1 is MNHNS and CDR2 is SASEGT. The CDR3 loop reads CASSATDRAAYEQYF.

This chain joins TRBV27 and TRBJ2-7; TCRdb returns TRBD1, unconfirmable since there is no DNA. The length of the CDR3 is 14 residues. Looked up from germline, CDR1 is MNHEY and CDR2 is SMNVEV (reference sequence). This CDR3 reads CASSFVRGAHEQYF.

The chain couples TRBV7-9 to TRBJ1-2. Germline CDR1 SEHNR, CDR2 FQNEAQ (reference sequence). This CDR3 contains 15 residues. The CDR3 sequence: CASSSPTVAHYGYTF.

This clonotype counts as medium-sized by frequency. The J gene is TRBJ2-1, the V gene TRBV12-3 or TRBV12-4; TCRdb reports TRBD1, a call that lacks DNA to check it against. The CDR3 length is 17 residues. CDR3 region: CATQDRAASGHNNEQFF.

The chain carries TRBV27 and TRBJ2-7; the TCRdb D gene call, TRBD1, has no DNA to confirm it. The CDR3 spans 14 residues. Germline CDR1 is MNHEY and CDR2 is SMNVEV (reference sequence). The CDR3 here is CASSFGTRRHEQYF.

The chain carries TRBV6-6 and TRBJ2-7; TCRdb's assignment of TRBD1 cannot be checked, as there is no DNA. The CDR3 spans 13 residues. Germline V gene sequence: CDR1 MNHNY, CDR2 SVGAGI (reference sequence). The CDR3 reads CASGGTPWYEQYF.

The rearrangement uses TRBV20-1 and TRBJ2-7; TCRdb's D call, TRBD2, is unchecked because there is no DNA. CDR1 and CDR2 (germline): DFQATT, SNEGSKA (reference sequence). The CDR3 extends over 17 amino acids. CDR3 sequence: CSVLPRTSGGERYEQYF.

The chain has TRBV20-1 and TRBJ1-3; TCRdb picks TRBD1, but there is no DNA to check that call. The germline V gene has CDR1 DFQATT and CDR2 SNEGSKA (reference sequence). This CDR3 contains 15 residues. The CDR3 protein is CSARGRGGTGNTIYF.

Considering frequency, this clonotype is medium-sized. The rearrangement uses TRBV20-1 and TRBJ2-1; there is no DNA to check the TCRdb D call of TRBD2. The CDR3 length is 15 residues. Germline V gene lookup returns CDR1 DFQATT and CDR2 SNEGSKA (reference sequence). CDR3 region: CSARDGGGDYNEQFF.

This clonotype registers medium-sized by frequency. The rearrangement uses TRBV5-1 and TRBJ2-1; the D call from TCRdb, TRBD1, cannot be confirmed without DNA. This CDR3 is built from 14 residues. The germline V gene encodes CDR1 SGHRS and CDR2 YFSETQ. This chain's CDR3 is CASSLGQGYNEQFF.

This chain joins TRBV21-1 and TRBJ1-1; absent DNA, TCRdb's TRBD1 call cannot be checked. TRBV21-1 is shown as a pseudogene. The CDR3 sequence is 14 residues long. CDR3: CASSQKRGWAEAFF.

This chain uses TRBV20-1 with TRBJ2-1; with no DNA, the TCRdb D assignment of TRBD2 cannot be verified. The germline V gene has CDR1 DFQATT and CDR2 SNEGSKA (reference sequence). This CDR3 region has 15 residues. The CDR3 loop reads CSAVPSAGSYNEQFF.

This chain joins TRBV15 and TRBJ2-7; TCRdb indicates TRBD1, and absent DNA this call remains unverified. This CDR3 spans 16 amino acids. Germline V lookup: CDR1 LNHNV, CDR2 YYDKDF (reference sequence). The chain's CDR3 is CDTSRLPGSSTYKQYF.